The entry below describes one TCR beta chain. Its antigen is currently unknown. Germline V gene data show CDR1 as SNHLY and CDR2 as FYNNEI. V lost 5 bases, J lost 4 bases, and 6 bases stayed unmatched. CDR3 length equals 14 residues. Investigators treated the graft tissue so that it released intraepithelial and lamina propria lymphocytes. This sample is drawn from a study of graft-versus-host responses after intestinal transplantation. Broader study findings: Within allografts, high graft-versus-host to host-versus-graft clonal ratios were seen among patients with graft-donor T cell macrochimerism.

The method was immunoSEQ multiplex PCR; TCRdb's version includes in-frame clones alone and lacks a portion of them. The sample shows tens of thousands of clones, about 89% of them seen only once. The gene calls are TRBV2 and TRBJ2-5; the match to TRBD1 covers 8 bases. The input for sequencing was ileum tissue, taken less than 400 days after transplant. The receptor was derived from a human patient who received an intestinal transplant, so some T cells may come from the graft donor. The CDR3 DNA reads as TGTGCCAGCAGTCCACAGGGGGTGGGAGAGACCCAGTACTTC. It encodes CASSPQGVGETQYF.